The clone carrying this T cell receptor (beta chain) was found many times. Its antigen is still unknown. These data come from a study of regulatory T cells in long-lasting Graves disease. Study-level results: Reduced TCR diversity was observed in persistent Graves' patients versus newly diagnosed patients. TRBV28 was favored in persistent disease, as were TRBJ1-2 and TRBJ2-5.

Time point noted: persistent/refractory GD, antithyroid drugs over 5 years with positive TRAb. Scientists built the TCR library using RNA that was extracted from PBMCs. The CDR3 spans 13 residues. The V end lost 4 bases, the J end lost 8 bases, and 12 bases lay between the germline ends. Germline V gene data show CDR1 as MDHEN and CDR2 as SYDVKM. Investigators prepared the TCR beta libraries by applying iRepertoire HTBI primers and Arm-PCR of CDR3 regions. Using its own MiXCR run on the multiplex PCR reads, TCRdb lists one record per CDR3 protein. The data contain about 420,000 distinct CDR3 sequences, 23% of them singletons.

The source of this sequence is a female donor with Graves disease. The sample consisted of peripheral blood mononuclear cells (PBMCs), taken when the disease was refractory, from a patient treated with antithyroid drugs. This chain links TRBV28 with TRBJ2-1, with D possibly TRBD1 on 5 matching bases. The CDR3 reads CASSSQVTDEQFF. In DNA form, the CDR3 reads TGTGCCAGCAGTTCACAGGTCACGGATGAGCAGTTCTTC.